The following is a T cell receptor (beta chain) sequence with its context. This specimen includes other DNA sequences encoding the same CDR3. The CDR3 has 15 amino acids. Germline V gene data show CDR1 as MNHNY and CDR2 as SVGAGI (reference sequence). Between the trimmed V and J ends, which lost 0 bases and 0 bases, there was a span of 7 bases. This sample stems from a study of blood T cell repertoires in COVID-19. Study summary: Acute and convalescent COVID-19 samples came from the United States, Italy and Spain.

Authors' data handling: It was from reference gene primer amplification that nucleated cell counts were estimated. Measured with immunoSEQ multiplex PCR; TCRdb has only the in-frame clones, and not every one. V and J calls and clone size follow that table, whereas D and trimming were derived from the DNA. The sample consists of 470,000 or so clones, around nine tenths of them appearing once. The sequence was obtained from a woman aged 25 to 39 with acute or convalescent COVID-19. Sequences were obtained from peripheral blood. This sequence joins TRBV6-6 and TRBJ2-3; TRBD1 might be the D (5 bases). The CDR3 sequence: CASSYSTASTDTQYF. CDR3 DNA sequence: TGTGCCAGCAGTTACTCGACAGCCAGCACAGATACGCAGTATTTT.